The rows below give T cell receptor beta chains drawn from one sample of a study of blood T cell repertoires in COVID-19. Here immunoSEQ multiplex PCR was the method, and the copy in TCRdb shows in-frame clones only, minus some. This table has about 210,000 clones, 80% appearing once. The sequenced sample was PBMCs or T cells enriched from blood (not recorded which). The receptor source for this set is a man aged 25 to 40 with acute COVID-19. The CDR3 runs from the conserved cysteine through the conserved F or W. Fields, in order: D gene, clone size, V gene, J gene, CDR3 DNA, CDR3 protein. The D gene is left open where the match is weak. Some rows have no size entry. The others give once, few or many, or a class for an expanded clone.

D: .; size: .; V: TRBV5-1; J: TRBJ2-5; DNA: TGCGCCAGCAGCTTGGAAGGGGAAGAGACCCAGTACTTC; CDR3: CASSLEGEETQYF
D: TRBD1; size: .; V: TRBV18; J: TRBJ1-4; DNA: TGTGCCAGCTCACCCTCCGGGACAGTGAATGAAAAACTGTTTTTT; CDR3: CASSPSGTVNEKLFF
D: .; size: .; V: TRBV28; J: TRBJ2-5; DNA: TGTGCCAGCAGGCGGGTGGGAGAGACCCAGTACTTC; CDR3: CASRRVGETQYF
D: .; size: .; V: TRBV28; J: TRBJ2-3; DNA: TGTGCCAGCAGGGTGCAGGGGCCGGTTTCAGATACGCAGTATTTT; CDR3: CASRVQGPVSDTQYF
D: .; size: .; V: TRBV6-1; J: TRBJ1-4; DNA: TGTGCCAGCAGTGAAGCGAGCGGAGGAAGTGGAGAAAAACTGTTTTTT; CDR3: CASSEASGGSGEKLFF
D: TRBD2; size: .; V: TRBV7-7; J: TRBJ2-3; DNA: TGTGCCAGCAGCCGGGGACTAGCGTCAGATACGCAGTATTTT; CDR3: CASSRGLASDTQYF
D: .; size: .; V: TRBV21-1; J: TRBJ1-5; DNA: TGTGCCAGCAGCAAACACGACGGGATAGAGGATAGCAATCAGCCCCAGCATTTT; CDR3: CASSKHDGIEDSNQPQHF
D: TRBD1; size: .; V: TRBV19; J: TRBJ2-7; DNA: TGTGCCAGTAGTGGACGACAGGGTGTCTACGAGCAGTACTTC; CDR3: CASSGRQGVYEQYF
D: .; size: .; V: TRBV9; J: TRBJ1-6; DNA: TGTGCCAGCAGCGCTACATCAGGAGACAGGTCCAATTCACCCCTCCACTTT; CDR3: CASSATSGDRSNSPLHF
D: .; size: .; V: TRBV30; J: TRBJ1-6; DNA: TGTGCCTGGAGCCCCAGGGGCTTGGGTTCACCCCTCCACTTT; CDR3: CAWSPRGLGSPLHF
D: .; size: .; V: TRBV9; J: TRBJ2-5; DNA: TGTGCCAGCAGCGTTGCTAGTCAAGAGACCCAGTACTTC; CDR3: CASSVASQETQYF
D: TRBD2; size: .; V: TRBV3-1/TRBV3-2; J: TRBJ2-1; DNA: TGTGCCAGCAGCCCGCGGGGGGTCTCCTACAATGAGCAGTTCTTC; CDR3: CASSPRGVSYNEQFF
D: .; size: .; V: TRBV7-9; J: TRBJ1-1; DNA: TGTGCCAGCAGCTTAGGAGTCGGGAACACTGAAGCTTTCTTT; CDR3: CASSLGVGNTEAFF
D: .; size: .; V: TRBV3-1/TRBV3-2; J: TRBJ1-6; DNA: TGTGCCAGCAGCCACACCGGACAGTTACATTCACCCCTCCACTTT; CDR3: CASSHTGQLHSPLHF
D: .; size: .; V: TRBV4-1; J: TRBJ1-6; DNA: TGCGCCAGCAGCCAAGACCTAGGGGGTATTAATAATTCACCCCTCCACTTT; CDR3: CASSQDLGGINNSPLHF
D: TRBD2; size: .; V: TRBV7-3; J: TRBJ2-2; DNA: TGTGCCAGCAGCCCCTCCGGGACTAGCGGGACCACCGGGGAGCTGTTTTTT; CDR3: CASSPSGTSGTTGELFF
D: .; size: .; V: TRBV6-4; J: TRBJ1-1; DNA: TGTGCCAGCAGCCGGGAAGCGAACACTGAAGCTTTCTTT; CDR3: CASSREANTEAFF
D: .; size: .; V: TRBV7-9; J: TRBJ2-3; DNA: TGTGCCAGCAGCTATAGCGGTACAGATACGCAGTATTTT; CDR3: CASSYSGTDTQYF
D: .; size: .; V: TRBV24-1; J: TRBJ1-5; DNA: TGTGCCACCAGTGTACAGGGAAATCAGCCCCAGCATTTT; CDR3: CATSVQGNQPQHF
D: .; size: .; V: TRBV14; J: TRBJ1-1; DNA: TGTGCCAGCAGCCCTCGACTGCGGGAGTCAGCTTTCTTT; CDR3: CASSPRLRESAFF
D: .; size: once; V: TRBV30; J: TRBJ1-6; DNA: TGTGCCTGGAGTTTCCAGATAAATTCACCCCTCCACTTT; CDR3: CAWSFQINSPLHF
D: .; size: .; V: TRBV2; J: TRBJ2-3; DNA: TGTGCCAGCACCCTACGAGGAGATACGCAGTATTTT; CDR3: CASTLRGDTQYF
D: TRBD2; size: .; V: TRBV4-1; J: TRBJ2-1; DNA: TGCGCCAGCAGCCAAGCGGGGGGACCGCCGGCAAATGAGCAGTTCTTC; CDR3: CASSQAGGPPANEQFF
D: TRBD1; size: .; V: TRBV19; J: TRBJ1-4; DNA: TGTGCCAGTAGTGTCGGGCGAGGGGGCTATAATGAAAAACTGTTTTTT; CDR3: CASSVGRGGYNEKLFF
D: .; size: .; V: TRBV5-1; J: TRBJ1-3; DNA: TGCGCCAGCAGCTTGGCAGGGGCTGGAAACACCATATATTTT; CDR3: CASSLAGAGNTIYF
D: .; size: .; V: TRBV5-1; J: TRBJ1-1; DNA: TGCGCCAGCAGCTTGACCCGGGGGAACACTGAAGCTTTCTTT; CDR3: CASSLTRGNTEAFF
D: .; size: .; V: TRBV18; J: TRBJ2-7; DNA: TGTGCCAGCTCGCAGGGATCCGCCTACGAGCAGTACTTC; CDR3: CASSQGSAYEQYF
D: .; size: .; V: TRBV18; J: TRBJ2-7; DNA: TGTGCCAGCTCACCAATAGAGAGCTCCTACGAGCAGTACTTC; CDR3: CASSPIESSYEQYF
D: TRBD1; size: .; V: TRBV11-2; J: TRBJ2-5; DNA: TGTGCCAGCAGCCCGGTCCGGGACAGGGGGGTGGAGACCCAGTACTTC; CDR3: CASSPVRDRGVETQYF
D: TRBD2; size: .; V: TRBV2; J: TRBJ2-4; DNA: TGTGCCAGCAGACCCATTGGCGGGGGGACCAAAAACATTCAGTACTTC; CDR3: CASRPIGGGTKNIQYF
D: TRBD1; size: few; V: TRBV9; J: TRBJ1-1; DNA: TGTGCCAGCAGCGACCTCAGGGCAGGGACAGCTGGGGGGATGAACACTGAAGCTTTCTTT; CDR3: CASSDLRAGTAGGMNTEAFF
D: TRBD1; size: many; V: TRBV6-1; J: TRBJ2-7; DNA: TGTGCCAGCAGAGAAGTCACAGGGGCTTTTTCCTACGAGCAGTACTTC; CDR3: CASREVTGAFSYEQYF
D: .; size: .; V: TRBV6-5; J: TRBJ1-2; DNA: TGTGCCAGCACGAAGAGGGGGAAGTATGGCTACACCTTC; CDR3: CASTKRGKYGYTF
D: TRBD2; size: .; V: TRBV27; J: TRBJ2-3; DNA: TGTGCCAGCAGTTTTAGGACTAGCGACACGCAGTATTTT; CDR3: CASSFRTSDTQYF
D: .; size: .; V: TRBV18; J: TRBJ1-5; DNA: TGTGCCAGCTCACCACCAGGGGATAGCAATCAGCCCCAGCATTTT; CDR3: CASSPPGDSNQPQHF
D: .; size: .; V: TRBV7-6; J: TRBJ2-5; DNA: TGTGCCAGCAGCTTAGGACTACAAGAGACCCAGTACTTC; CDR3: CASSLGLQETQYF
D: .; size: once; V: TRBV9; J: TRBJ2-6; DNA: TGTGCCAGCAGCGTAGAGAGGCCCGGCGTTTCTGGGGCCAACGTCCTGACTTTC; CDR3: CASSVERPGVSGANVLTF